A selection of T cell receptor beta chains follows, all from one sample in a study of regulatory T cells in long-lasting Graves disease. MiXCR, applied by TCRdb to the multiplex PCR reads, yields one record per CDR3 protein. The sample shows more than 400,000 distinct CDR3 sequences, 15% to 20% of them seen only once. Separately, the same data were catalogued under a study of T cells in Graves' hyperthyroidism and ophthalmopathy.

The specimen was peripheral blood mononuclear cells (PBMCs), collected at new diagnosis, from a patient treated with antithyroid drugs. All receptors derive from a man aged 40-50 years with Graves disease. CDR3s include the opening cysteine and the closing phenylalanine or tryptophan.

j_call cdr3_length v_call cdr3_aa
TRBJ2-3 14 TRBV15 CATSRDVLEDTQYF
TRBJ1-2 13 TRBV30 CAWSLPRGYGYTF
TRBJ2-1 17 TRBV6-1 CASRPISGRAYYNEQFF
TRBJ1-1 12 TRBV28 CASTLFPTEAFF
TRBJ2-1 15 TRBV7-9 CASSYQAGIENEQFF
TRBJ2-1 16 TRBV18 CASSPPRGRVYNEQFF
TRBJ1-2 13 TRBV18 CASSRDDGYGYTF
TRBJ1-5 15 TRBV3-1 CACNQDSQGNQPQHF
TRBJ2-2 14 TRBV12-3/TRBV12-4 CASSLKGGPGELFF
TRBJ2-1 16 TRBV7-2 CASSLRLSSGYNEQFF
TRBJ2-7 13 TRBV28 CASTGGAGYEQYF
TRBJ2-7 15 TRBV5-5 CASSRVGTGAYEQYF
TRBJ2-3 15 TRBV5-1 CASTPIAGSTDTQYF
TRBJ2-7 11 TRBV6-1 CASRHGGEQYF
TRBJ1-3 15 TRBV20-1 CSARDIKGSGNTIYF
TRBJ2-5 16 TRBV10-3 CAISEEASGRGETQYF
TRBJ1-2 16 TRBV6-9 CASSYLSSGRVHGYTF
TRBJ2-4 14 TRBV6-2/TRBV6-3 CASRVLRTGLDQYF
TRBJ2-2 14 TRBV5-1 CATETGLNTGELFF
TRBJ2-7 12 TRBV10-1 CASSENSYEQYF
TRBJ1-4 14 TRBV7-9 CASSRTPGLEKLFF
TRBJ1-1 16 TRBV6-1 CASTDRGLSMNTEAFF